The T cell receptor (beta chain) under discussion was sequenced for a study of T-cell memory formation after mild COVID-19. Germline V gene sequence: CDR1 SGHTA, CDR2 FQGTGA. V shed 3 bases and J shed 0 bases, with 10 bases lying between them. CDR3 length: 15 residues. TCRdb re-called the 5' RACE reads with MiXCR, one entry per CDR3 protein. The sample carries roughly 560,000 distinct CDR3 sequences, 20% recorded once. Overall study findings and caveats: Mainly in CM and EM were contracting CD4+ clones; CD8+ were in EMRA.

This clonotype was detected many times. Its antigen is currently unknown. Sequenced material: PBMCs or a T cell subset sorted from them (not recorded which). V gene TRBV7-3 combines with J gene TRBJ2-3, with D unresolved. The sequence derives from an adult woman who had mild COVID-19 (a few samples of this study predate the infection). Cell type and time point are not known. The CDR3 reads CASSFLGSSTDTQYF. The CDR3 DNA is TGTGCCAGCAGCTTTTTGGGGTCTAGCACAGATACGCAGTATTTT. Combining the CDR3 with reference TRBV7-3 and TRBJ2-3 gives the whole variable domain GAGVSQTPSNKVTEKGKYVELRCDPISGHTALYWYRQSLGQGPEFLIYFQGTGAADDSGLPNDRFFAVRPEGSVSTLKIQRTERGDSAVYLCASSFLGSSTDTQYFGPGTRLTVL.